What follows describes a single T cell receptor beta chain. What it binds is unknown. These data belong to a study of cytomegalovirus exposure and HLA in healthy donors. Findings of the study overall: Differences between HLA loci emerged in a later analysis of TCR association rates, with DRB1 most and HLA-C fewest.

The PCR used 60 Vbeta and 13 Jbeta primers. TCRdb's copy holds only in-frame clones and misses some; the assay was immunoSEQ multiplex PCR. The sample has 160,000 or so clones; approximately 80% are singletons. The origin of this receptor is a male donor in good health and CMV-seronegative. Sequenced: PBMCs.

The CDR3 DNA reads as TGTGCCTGGAGTGTCGGGGGGGCCGGGGAGCTGTTTTTT. This gives the protein CAWSVGGAGELFF. This rearrangement joins TRBV30 to TRBJ2-2; the match to TRBD2 covers 8 bases. Germline CDR1 GTSNPN, CDR2 SVGIG (reference sequence). Trimming took 0 bases from V and 6 from J; bases not matched to a gene: 0. CDR3 size: 13 residues. The full variable domain, completed using reference TRBV30 and TRBJ2-2, is SQTIHQWPATLVQPVGSPLSLECTVEGTSNPNLYWYRQAAGRGLQLLFYSVGIGQISSEVPQNLSASRPQDRQFILSSKKLLLSDSGFYLCAWSVGGAGELFFGEGSRLTVL.